This T cell receptor beta chain is from a study of blood T cell repertoires in COVID-19. Study overall: Specimens from acute and convalescent COVID-19 originated in the United States, Italy and Spain. T cells, B-cell-depleted T cells, or PBMCs provided the cDNA or gDNA that served as material.

Trimming shortened V by 3 bases and J by 7 bases, and 13 bases separated the two germline ends. This CDR3 comprises 13 residues. Germline assignment: CDR1 SGHTA and CDR2 FQGNSA. Some clones are missing from TCRdb's copy, which holds only in-frame ones; the method was immunoSEQ multiplex PCR. The repertoire holds roughly 200,000 clones, with more than 75% as singletons. This sequence originates from a man between 40 and 49 years old with active or convalescent COVID-19. What was sequenced was peripheral blood. The V call is TRBV7-2, the J call TRBJ2-7; a weak D match, TRBD2 (7 bases). The CDR3 sequence is CASSFLGGREQYF. The CDR3 DNA reads as TGTGCCAGCAGCTTTTTGGGGGGGCGTGAGCAGTACTTC.